A selection of T cell receptor beta chains follows, all from one sample in a study of blood T cell repertoires in COVID-19. Sequencing was performed with immunoSEQ multiplex PCR; in TCRdb, only in-frame clones are kept and a portion is missing. The data hold around 260,000 clones, with 86% observed a single time. The sequencing input was peripheral blood. These receptors came from a man between 18 and 35 years old with active or convalescent COVID-19. The CDR3 runs from the conserved cysteine through the conserved F or W. A D gene is named only where the DNA matches it firmly. Some rows have no size entry. The others give once, few or many, or a class for an expanded clone.

v_gene: TRBV5-1
abundance: -
j_gene: TRBJ2-7
d_gene: -
CDR3nt: TGCGCCAGCAGCCCGGGTACTTACGAGCAGTACTTC
CDR3aa: CASSPGTYEQYF

v_gene: TRBV29-1
abundance: -
j_gene: TRBJ1-1
d_gene: -
CDR3nt: TGCAGCGTTGGAAGGGAGACGGGCACTGAAGCTTTCTTT
CDR3aa: CSVGRETGTEAFF

v_gene: TRBV27
abundance: once
j_gene: TRBJ1-3
d_gene: TRBD1
CDR3nt: TGTGCCAGCAGTCTGACAGGGACTGGAAACACCATATATTTT
CDR3aa: CASSLTGTGNTIYF

v_gene: TRBV2
abundance: -
j_gene: TRBJ2-5
d_gene: -
CDR3nt: TGTGCCAGCAGTGAGGGTTATCGGGTCGGGGGAGAGACCCAGTACTTC
CDR3aa: CASSEGYRVGGETQYF

v_gene: TRBV7-9
abundance: -
j_gene: TRBJ1-1
d_gene: -
CDR3nt: TGTGCCAGCAGCCTACGGGAAGGTCGCACTGAAGCTTTCTTT
CDR3aa: CASSLREGRTEAFF

v_gene: TRBV7-8
abundance: -
j_gene: TRBJ2-3
d_gene: TRBD1
CDR3nt: TGTGCCAGCAGCAGAACAGGGGGCGCGGGCACAGATACGCAGTATTTT
CDR3aa: CASSRTGGAGTDTQYF

v_gene: TRBV3-1/TRBV3-2
abundance: -
j_gene: TRBJ2-5
d_gene: -
CDR3nt: TGTGCCAGCAGCCCGTACCAAGAGACCCAGTACTTC
CDR3aa: CASSPYQETQYF

v_gene: TRBV19
abundance: -
j_gene: TRBJ1-2
d_gene: TRBD1
CDR3nt: TGTGCCAGCCGGACAGGTCTGAATGGCTACACCTTC
CDR3aa: CASRTGLNGYTF

v_gene: TRBV7-2
abundance: -
j_gene: TRBJ2-7
d_gene: -
CDR3nt: TGTGCCAGCAGCTTAGGTGGCAGGGTCTACGAGCAGTACTTC
CDR3aa: CASSLGGRVYEQYF

v_gene: TRBV6-5
abundance: -
j_gene: TRBJ1-4
d_gene: TRBD1
CDR3nt: TGTGCCAGCAGTCTAGACAGGGTGGAAAAACTGTTTTTT
CDR3aa: CASSLDRVEKLFF

v_gene: TRBV19
abundance: -
j_gene: TRBJ1-2
d_gene: TRBD1
CDR3nt: TGTGCCAGCCGAACGGGACAGGGAGTTAACTATGGCTACACCTTC
CDR3aa: CASRTGQGVNYGYTF

v_gene: TRBV19
abundance: once
j_gene: TRBJ1-3
d_gene: -
CDR3nt: TGTGCCAGTAGCGTAGTACTAAGACAGAACTCTGGAAACACCATATATTTT
CDR3aa: CASSVVLRQNSGNTIYF

v_gene: TRBV3-1/TRBV3-2
abundance: -
j_gene: TRBJ1-6
d_gene: -
CDR3nt: TGTGCCAGCAGCCAAGGTTTGGGGCGGGGACGGGATAATTCACCCCTCCACTTT
CDR3aa: CASSQGLGRGRDNSPLHF

v_gene: TRBV11-3
abundance: -
j_gene: TRBJ2-4
d_gene: TRBD1
CDR3nt: TGTGCCAGCAGCCCGTGGACAGGGAAAGCCAAAAACATTCAGTACTTC
CDR3aa: CASSPWTGKAKNIQYF

v_gene: TRBV6-6
abundance: once
j_gene: TRBJ2-3
d_gene: TRBD1
CDR3nt: TGTGCCAGCACCAGGGACAGGGGGCGGGAGACGCAGTATTTT
CDR3aa: CASTRDRGRETQYF

v_gene: TRBV7-6
abundance: -
j_gene: TRBJ1-1
d_gene: -
CDR3nt: TGTGCCAGCAGCCCCAGCGGTTTTCTTGGTGGGGGGTACACTGAAGCTTTCTTT
CDR3aa: CASSPSGFLGGGYTEAFF

v_gene: TRBV6-2/TRBV6-3
abundance: few
j_gene: TRBJ2-2
d_gene: TRBD2
CDR3nt: TGTGCCAGCAGTTACGGACTAGCGGGCGGGGAGCTGTTTTTT
CDR3aa: CASSYGLAGGELFF

v_gene: TRBV25-1
abundance: -
j_gene: TRBJ1-1
d_gene: -
CDR3nt: TGTGCCAGCAGTGAATATAACCAGGATGAAGCTTTCTTT
CDR3aa: CASSEYNQDEAFF

v_gene: TRBV7-2
abundance: once
j_gene: TRBJ1-5
d_gene: -
CDR3nt: TGTGCCAGCAGCAACAGCTATAGCAATCAGCCCCAGCATTTT
CDR3aa: CASSNSYSNQPQHF

v_gene: TRBV7-2
abundance: -
j_gene: TRBJ1-2
d_gene: TRBD1
CDR3nt: TGTGCCAGCAGCTTAGACCCCCTCCAGGGGGCTGGTGGCTACACCTTC
CDR3aa: CASSLDPLQGAGGYTF

v_gene: TRBV19
abundance: -
j_gene: TRBJ2-5
d_gene: TRBD2
CDR3nt: TGTGCCAGTAGTACCCCCGGACTAGGCGGGGAGACCCAGTACTTC
CDR3aa: CASSTPGLGGETQYF

v_gene: TRBV5-1
abundance: once
j_gene: TRBJ1-2
d_gene: -
CDR3nt: TGCGCCAGCAGCTTGGAGCGGGCTTATGGCTACACCTTC
CDR3aa: CASSLERAYGYTF

v_gene: TRBV7-2
abundance: -
j_gene: TRBJ2-7
d_gene: TRBD2
CDR3nt: TGTGCCAGCAGTCGACTAGCGGGAGGTGAGGTTGAGACCTACGAGCAGTACTTC
CDR3aa: CASSRLAGGEVETYEQYF

v_gene: TRBV7-9
abundance: -
j_gene: TRBJ2-3
d_gene: TRBD2
CDR3nt: TGTGCCAGCAGCTTGGTAGCGGGGGGATCCACAGATACGCAGTATTTT
CDR3aa: CASSLVAGGSTDTQYF

v_gene: TRBV19
abundance: -
j_gene: TRBJ1-2
d_gene: -
CDR3nt: TGTGCCAGTAGTATTGTCGACAACGGGATTAACTATGGCTACACCTTC
CDR3aa: CASSIVDNGINYGYTF

v_gene: TRBV19
abundance: few
j_gene: TRBJ2-1
d_gene: TRBD2
CDR3nt: TGTGCCACCAATAAGCGGGAGGGCCTTTATGAGCAGTTCTTC
CDR3aa: CATNKREGLYEQFF

v_gene: TRBV4-1
abundance: once
j_gene: TRBJ2-3
d_gene: TRBD2
CDR3nt: TGCGCCAGCAGCCCGGGGACTACCGGCACAGATACGCAGTATTTT
CDR3aa: CASSPGTTGTDTQYF

v_gene: TRBV29-1
abundance: -
j_gene: TRBJ2-7
d_gene: TRBD2
CDR3nt: TGCAGCGCCGTGAGGGGTGCGGGAGATCCCTACGAGCAGTACTTC
CDR3aa: CSAVRGAGDPYEQYF

v_gene: TRBV5-6
abundance: -
j_gene: TRBJ2-7
d_gene: TRBD1
CDR3nt: TGTGCCAGCAGCCTAGGGGGCGTCGAGCAGTACTTC
CDR3aa: CASSLGGVEQYF

v_gene: TRBV7-3
abundance: -
j_gene: TRBJ2-3
d_gene: -
CDR3nt: TGTGCCAGCAGCTTAAGTGTCAGCGGCACAGATACGCAGTATTTT
CDR3aa: CASSLSVSGTDTQYF

v_gene: TRBV28
abundance: -
j_gene: TRBJ1-6
d_gene: -
CDR3nt: TGTGCCAGCAGTTTTGAGGGCAATTCACCCCTCCACTTT
CDR3aa: CASSFEGNSPLHF

v_gene: TRBV5-6
abundance: -
j_gene: TRBJ1-1
d_gene: -
CDR3nt: TGTGCCAGCAGCTTGTACCCGGGTGATGCTTTCTTT
CDR3aa: CASSLYPGDAFF

v_gene: TRBV6-5
abundance: few
j_gene: TRBJ2-7
d_gene: TRBD2
CDR3nt: TGTGCCAGCACTCAGATTTCTAGCGGGCCCTACGAGCAGTACTTC
CDR3aa: CASTQISSGPYEQYF

v_gene: TRBV3-1/TRBV3-2
abundance: -
j_gene: TRBJ1-4
d_gene: -
CDR3nt: TGTGCCAGCAGCCAAGAACCCCAGGCCCTTAATGAAAAACTGTTTTTT
CDR3aa: CASSQEPQALNEKLFF

v_gene: TRBV5-1
abundance: -
j_gene: TRBJ1-2
d_gene: -
CDR3nt: TGCGCCAGCAGCGTCGGGGGGCTCAATCATGGCTACACCTTC
CDR3aa: CASSVGGLNHGYTF

v_gene: TRBV4-2
abundance: -
j_gene: TRBJ1-2
d_gene: -
CDR3nt: TGTGCCAGCAGCCAAGGTCTCTATGGTGGCTACACCTTC
CDR3aa: CASSQGLYGGYTF

v_gene: TRBV29-1
abundance: -
j_gene: TRBJ2-1
d_gene: TRBD1
CDR3nt: TGCAGCGTCGTCGACAGGGGGGTAATCCATGAGCAGTTCTTC
CDR3aa: CSVVDRGVIHEQFF

v_gene: TRBV9
abundance: -
j_gene: TRBJ2-2
d_gene: TRBD2
CDR3nt: TGTGCCAGCAGCCCCCGCCTGGCGGGAGGCAACACCGGGGAGCTGTTTTTT
CDR3aa: CASSPRLAGGNTGELFF

v_gene: TRBV27
abundance: -
j_gene: TRBJ1-6
d_gene: -
CDR3nt: TGTGCCAGCAGCTTTGGTGTGAGTTCACCCCTCCACTTT
CDR3aa: CASSFGVSSPLHF

v_gene: TRBV11-3
abundance: -
j_gene: TRBJ1-2
d_gene: TRBD1
CDR3nt: TGTGCCAGCAGCCCGGGACAGGGCTTCGGCTACACCTTC
CDR3aa: CASSPGQGFGYTF

v_gene: TRBV30
abundance: -
j_gene: TRBJ2-7
d_gene: -
CDR3nt: TGTGCCTGGAGTGTAATCGGGGGAGCAAGCGAGCAGTACTTC
CDR3aa: CAWSVIGGASEQYF

v_gene: TRBV29-1
abundance: once
j_gene: TRBJ2-7
d_gene: -
CDR3nt: TGCAGCGTAGTGACTGTCTCCTACGAGCAGTACTTC
CDR3aa: CSVVTVSYEQYF

v_gene: TRBV5-1
abundance: -
j_gene: TRBJ2-5
d_gene: TRBD2
CDR3nt: TGCGCCAGCAGCCCCCTGGCGGGGGGGTTTGAGAGGGGGACCCAGTACTTC
CDR3aa: CASSPLAGGFERGTQYF